Below, 21 T cell receptor beta chains from the same sample are listed, as sequenced in a study of CD8+CD57+ T cells in acquired aplastic anemia. Patients who underwent sequencing had shown CD8+CD57+ cell expansion by flow cytometry. Profiling that covered TCR beta VDJ and CDR3 relied on genomic DNA as its template. Using its own MiXCR run on the reads, TCRdb lists one record per CDR3 protein. The data show 150,000 to 200,000 distinct CDR3 sequences, over 40% seen once. Material: sorted CD4+, CD8+, or CD8+CD57+ T cells (not recorded which) from PBMCs. These receptors were obtained from a human donor with aplastic anemia.

Ten or more counts support this clonotype. This chain uses TRBV19 with TRBJ1-1; no clear D gene. The V end was cut by 4 bases, the J end by 4 bases, with 10 bases between. The CDR3 runs 13 residues. From germline, CDR1 is LNHDA and CDR2 SQIVND (reference sequence). The CDR3 loop reads CASSRSEGTEAFF. Here the CDR3 DNA reads TGTGCCAGTAGTAGGTCGGAGGGCACTGAAGCTTTCTTT.

In this sample, this clonotype turned up a few times. This sequence joins TRBV15 and TRBJ1-2; 8 bases agree with TRBD1. The CDR3 has 14 amino acids. Germline CDR1 reads LNHNV; CDR2 reads YYDKDF (reference sequence). The V gene end was trimmed by 2 bases and the J gene end by 8 bases; junction bases not matched to a gene: 7. CDR3 in amino acids: CATSRPGQGWGYTF. The CDR3 bases are TGTGCCACCAGCAGACCTGGACAGGGCTGGGGCTACACCTTC.

The chain combines TRBV18 with TRBJ1-3; 8 positions agree with TRBD1. Germline V lookup: CDR1 KGHSH, CDR2 LQKENI. The CDR3 sequence is 18 residues long. The V gene end was trimmed by 4 bases and the J gene end by 2 bases; junction bases not matched to a gene: 13. This chain's CDR3 is CASSRNSAGGAAGNTIYF. DNA for the CDR3: TGTGCCAGCTCACGAAATTCCGCAGGGGGCGCCGCTGGAAACACCATATATTTT.

This clonotype was detected many times. The V gene is TRBV5-6, the J gene TRBJ1-6, with 10 bases identical to TRBD1. J was trimmed by 6 bases and V by 4 bases; bases with no gene match: 4. CDR1 and CDR2 from the germline V gene are SGHDT and YYEEEE. The CDR3 is 15 residues long. CDR3 amino acids: CASSPDRGLNSPLHF. The CDR3 region has the DNA TGTGCCAGCAGCCCTGACAGGGGGCTTAATTCACCCCTCCACTTT. Drawing the rest from reference TRBV5-6 and TRBJ1-6, the complete variable domain is DAGVTQSPTHLIKTRGQQVTLRCSPKSGHDTVSWYQQALGQGPQFIFQYYEEEERQRGNFPDRFSGHQFPNYSSELNVNALLLGDSALYLCASSPDRGLNSPLHFGNGTRLTVT.

CDR3 DNA: TGTGCCACCAGTGACCCCGGGGAGCTGTTTTTT. This sequence encodes CATSDPGELFF. The gene calls are TRBV24-1 and TRBJ2-2; no clear D. The V and J ends lost 4 bases and 6 bases respectively, with 2 bases between them. Germline CDR1 is KGHDR and CDR2 is SFDVKD. The CDR3 contains 11 residues.

Comment on this clonotype: This may be a read error, as it is one base from a much larger clone. Written as DNA, the CDR3 is TGTGCCAGCAGCTTAGGGTTTTCTAGCCGGGGGGGAGAGACCCAGCACTTC. It codes for CASSLGFSSRGGETQHF. The rearrangement uses TRBV11-2 and TRBJ2-5; TRBD2 agrees at 8 bases. CDR3 size: 17 residues. Germline CDR1 is SGHAT and CDR2 is FQNNGV.

The chain carries TRBV5-1 and TRBJ2-5; 9 positions match TRBD1. With the DNA end fitting TRBJ2-7 better, the J assignment may be wrong. Per germline, CDR1 SGHRS and CDR2 YFSETQ. The length of the CDR3 is 15 residues. The DNA of the CDR3 is TGCGCCAGCAGCTCCAACAGGGGGCCCTCCTACGAGCAGTACTTC. Amino acids: CASSSNRGPSYEQYF.

Here the CDR3 reads CASRGGPHTEAFF. For the CDR3, the DNA is TGTGCCAGCAGAGGGGGACCGCACACTGAAGCTTTCTTT. The genes are TRBV10-3 and TRBJ1-1, with a weak D call TRBD1 (6 bases). CDR3 size: 13 residues. The germline V gene encodes CDR1 ENHRY and CDR2 SYGVKD. Trimming cost V 10 bases and J 3 bases, with 15 bases left between them.

Remarks on this clonotype: This clone may be a read error of a much larger clone one base away. This chain uses TRBV6-5 with TRBJ2-3; possibly TRBD1 for D (5 bases). The J call may be in error: the DNA end matches TRBJ1-5 better. The CDR3 is made up of 15 amino acids. Germline CDR1 is MNHEY and CDR2 is SVGAGI. CDR3 amino acids: CASSYRGTSKDTQHF. CDR3 DNA: TGTGCCAGCAGTTATAGGGGAACCTCAAAAGATACGCAGCATTTT.

The chain couples TRBV11-2 to TRBJ2-3, with TRBD1 identical over 7 bases. Germline V gene sequence: CDR1 SGHAT, CDR2 FQNNGV. V was pared by 2 bases and J by 1 base, with 3 bases of the junction left unmatched. The CDR3 loop spans 15 amino acids. This chain's CDR3 is CASSLIGTGTDTQYF. The CDR3 DNA is TGTGCCAGCAGCTTAATCGGGACAGGCACAGATACGCAGTATTTT.

This clonotype was observed many times. The chain has TRBV6-1 and TRBJ1-5; TRBD1 agrees at 7 bases. Germline V lookup: CDR1 MNHNS, CDR2 SASEGT. The CDR3 extends over 13 amino acids. Germline trimming cut 7 bases from V and 7 bases from J; bases unmatched to any gene: 7. CDR3 nucleotide sequence: TGTGCCAGCAACCAGGACAGGCGACAGCCCCAGCATTTT. As protein: CASNQDRRQPQHF.

This clonotype was found many times. This sequence joins TRBV5-1 and TRBJ2-5, with 7 bases aligning to TRBD1. The germline V gene has CDR1 SGHRS and CDR2 YFSETQ. This CDR3 comprises 15 residues. The J segment lost 2 bases and the V segment lost 0 bases, leaving 4 bases of the junction unmatched. CDR3 amino acids: CASSLVRGRQETQYF. The CDR3 nucleotides are TGCGCCAGCAGCTTGGTGAGGGGGCGTCAAGAGACCCAGTACTTC.

The sample holds many counts of this clonotype. The chain recombines TRBV6-5 with TRBJ2-7, with D possibly TRBD1 on 6 matching bases. Germline lookup yields CDR1 MNHEY and CDR2 SVGAGI. The CDR3 is 13 amino acids. Trimming removed 3 bases at V and 3 bases at J, with 9 bases between. The CDR3 protein is CASSYGQNYEQYF. CDR3 DNA: TGTGCCAGCAGTTATGGACAGAACTACGAGCAGTACTTC.

This clonotype appeared many times. The chain carries TRBV11-2 and TRBJ1-3; tentative D call: TRBD1 (5 bases). The CDR3 extends over 15 amino acids. Germline values: CDR1 SGHAT, CDR2 FQNNGV. V lost 5 bases, J lost 4 bases, and 15 bases lay in between. CDR3 DNA sequence: TGTGCCAGCAGCGATACAAGGGACGGGGGAAACACCATATATTTT. Encoded protein: CASSDTRDGGNTIYF. Full variable domain (outside the CDR3, taken from reference TRBV11-2 and TRBJ1-3): EAGVAQSPRYKIIEKRQSVAFWCNPISGHATLYWYQQILGQGPKLLIQFQNNGVVDDSQLPKDRFSAERLKGVDSTLKIQPAKLEDSAVYLCASSDTRDGGNTIYFGEGSWLTVV.

In this sample, this clonotype turned up many times. The V and J genes are TRBV5-1 and TRBJ1-1; 10 positions agree with TRBD1. V lost 4 bases, J lost 11 bases, and 8 bases stayed unmatched. The CDR3 has 13 amino acids. Germline loops: CDR1 SGHRS, CDR2 YFSETQ. CDR3 nucleotide sequence: TGCGCCAGCAGCGATGACGGGACAGGGGATGCTTTCTTT. Its translation: CASSDDGTGDAFF.

The chain carries TRBV2 and TRBJ1-1, with 7 bases fitting TRBD1. The CDR3 covers 14 residues. CDR1 is SNHLY and CDR2 is FYNNEI in the germline V gene. The V gene end was trimmed by 3 bases and the J gene end by 4 bases; junction bases not matched to a gene: 5. In DNA form, the CDR3 reads TGTGCCAGCAGTGAGCAGGGGGTGAGCACTGAAGCTTTCTTT. Its protein is CASSEQGVSTEAFF.

The CDR3 nucleotides read TGTGCCAGTAGTTCTTCGGGACAGGGGCAATCACCCCTCCACTTT. It encodes CASSSSGQGQSPLHF. The chain links TRBV19 to TRBJ1-6; 10 positions match TRBD1. Germline assignment: CDR1 LNHDA and CDR2 SQIVND (reference sequence). The trim removed 5 bases at V and 10 bases at J, leaving 8 bases unmatched. CDR3 length: 15 residues.

V is TRBV9 and J is TRBJ2-4; D unclear. The germline V gene has CDR1 SGDLS and CDR2 YYNGEE. With 4 bases removed from V and 6 bases from J, the gap between germline ends came to 8 bases. The CDR3 is 12 amino acids. In DNA, the CDR3 is TGTGCCAGCAGCTTAGGCAGAAACATTCAGTACTTC. Translated, it gives CASSLGRNIQYF.

Many counts were recorded for this clonotype. The chain uses TRBV15 and TRBJ1-2, with 8 bases aligning to TRBD1. The germline V gene encodes CDR1 LNHNV and CDR2 YYDKDF (reference sequence). Trimming took 5 bases from V and 4 from J; bases not matched to a gene: 12. The CDR3 has 16 residues. The CDR3 nucleotides read TGTGCCACCAGCCCGAACGGACAGGGAGGGAGCTATGGCTACACCTTC. This encodes CATSPNGQGGSYGYTF.

This clonotype showed up just once. This chain uses TRBV11-2 with TRBJ2-3; TRBD2 aligns across 8 bases. CDR1 and CDR2 from the germline V gene are SGHAT and FQNNGV. Trimming removed 4 bases from V and 3 bases from J; junction bases left unmatched: 12. The CDR3 covers 17 residues. The CDR3 region has the DNA TGTGCCAGCAGCTACGGACTGGGCGGGAGGATAACAGATACGCAGTATTTT. This encodes CASSYGLGGRITDTQYF. Using reference TRBV11-2 and TRBJ2-3 for the parts outside the CDR3, the full variable domain is EAGVAQSPRYKIIEKRQSVAFWCNPISGHATLYWYQQILGQGPKLLIQFQNNGVVDDSQLPKDRFSAERLKGVDSTLKIQPAKLEDSAVYLCASSYGLGGRITDTQYFGPGTRLTVL.

The chain recombines TRBV7-3 with TRBJ2-7; D call uncertain. The CDR3 loop spans 14 amino acids. Germline lookup yields CDR1 SGHTA and CDR2 FQGTGA. Trimming stripped 3 bases from V and 5 bases from J, with 14 bases between. CDR3 residues: CASSLSTLVHEQYF. DNA for the CDR3: TGTGCCAGCAGCTTGTCGACCCTCGTCCACGAGCAGTACTTC.